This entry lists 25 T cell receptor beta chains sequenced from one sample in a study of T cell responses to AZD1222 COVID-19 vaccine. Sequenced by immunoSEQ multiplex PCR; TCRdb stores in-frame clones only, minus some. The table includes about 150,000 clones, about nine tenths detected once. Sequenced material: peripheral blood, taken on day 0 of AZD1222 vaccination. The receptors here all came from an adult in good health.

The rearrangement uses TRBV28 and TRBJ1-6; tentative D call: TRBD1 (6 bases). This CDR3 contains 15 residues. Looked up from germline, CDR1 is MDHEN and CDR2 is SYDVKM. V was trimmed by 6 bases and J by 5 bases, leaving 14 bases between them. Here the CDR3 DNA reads TGTGCCAGCAGCTCACAGGGTGCAAATAATTCACCCCTCCACTTT. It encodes CASSSQGANNSPLHF.

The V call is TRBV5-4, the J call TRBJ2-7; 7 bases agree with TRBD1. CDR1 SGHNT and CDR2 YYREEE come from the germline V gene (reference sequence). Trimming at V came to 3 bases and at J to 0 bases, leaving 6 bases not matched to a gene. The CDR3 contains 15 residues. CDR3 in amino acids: CASSSYRGLSYEQYF. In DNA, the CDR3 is TGTGCCAGCAGCTCATACAGGGGCCTCTCCTACGAGCAGTACTTC.

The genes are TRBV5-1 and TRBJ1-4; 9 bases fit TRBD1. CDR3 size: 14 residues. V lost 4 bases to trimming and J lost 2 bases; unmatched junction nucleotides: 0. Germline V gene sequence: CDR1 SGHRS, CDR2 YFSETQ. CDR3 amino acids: CASSGQGTNEKLFF. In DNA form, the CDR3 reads TGCGCCAGCAGCGGACAGGGGACTAATGAAAAACTGTTTTTT.

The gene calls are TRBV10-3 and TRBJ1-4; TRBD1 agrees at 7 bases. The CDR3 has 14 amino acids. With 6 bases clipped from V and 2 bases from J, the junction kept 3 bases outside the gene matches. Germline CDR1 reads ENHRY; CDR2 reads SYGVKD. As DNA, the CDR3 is TGTGCCATCAGCACGGGACAGACTAATGAAAAACTGTTTTTT. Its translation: CAISTGQTNEKLFF.

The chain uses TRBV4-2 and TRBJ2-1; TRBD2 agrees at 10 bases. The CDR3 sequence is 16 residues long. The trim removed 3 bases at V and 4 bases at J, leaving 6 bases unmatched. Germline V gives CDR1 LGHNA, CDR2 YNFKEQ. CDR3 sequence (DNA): TGTGCCAGCAGCCAGGAAGGACTAGCGGAATACAATGAGCAGTTCTTC. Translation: CASSQEGLAEYNEQFF.

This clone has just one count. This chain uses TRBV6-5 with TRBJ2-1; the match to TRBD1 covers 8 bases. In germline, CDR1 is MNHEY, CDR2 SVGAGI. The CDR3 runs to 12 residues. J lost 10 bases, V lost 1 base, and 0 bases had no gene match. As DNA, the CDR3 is TGTGCCAGCAGTTACTGGACAGGGGAGCAGTTCTTC. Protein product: CASSYWTGEQFF.

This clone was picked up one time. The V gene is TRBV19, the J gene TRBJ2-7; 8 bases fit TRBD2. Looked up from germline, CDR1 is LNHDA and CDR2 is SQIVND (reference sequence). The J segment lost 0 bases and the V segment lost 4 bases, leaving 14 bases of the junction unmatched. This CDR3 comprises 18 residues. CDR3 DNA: TGTGCCAGTAGTACCCTAAACAAAGGACTAGCCCTCTCCTACGAGCAGTACTTC. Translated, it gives CASSTLNKGLALSYEQYF.

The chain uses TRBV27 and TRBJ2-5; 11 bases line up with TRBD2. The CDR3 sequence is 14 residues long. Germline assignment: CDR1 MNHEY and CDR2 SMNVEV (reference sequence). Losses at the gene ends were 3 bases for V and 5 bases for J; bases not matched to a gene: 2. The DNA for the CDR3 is TGTGCCAGCAGTTTTAGCGGGAGGGAGGAGACCCAGTACTTC. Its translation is CASSFSGREETQYF.

Written as DNA, the CDR3 is TGTGCCAGCAGTTACAGAGGAACTAGCGGGAGGCAACCCTACAATGAGCAGTTCTTC. This translates into CASSYRGTSGRQPYNEQFF. This chain uses TRBV28 with TRBJ2-1; 12 nucleotides line up with TRBD2. The CDR3 extends over 19 amino acids. In germline, CDR1 is MDHEN, CDR2 SYDVKM. Losses at the gene ends were 4 bases for V and 2 bases for J; bases not matched to a gene: 12.

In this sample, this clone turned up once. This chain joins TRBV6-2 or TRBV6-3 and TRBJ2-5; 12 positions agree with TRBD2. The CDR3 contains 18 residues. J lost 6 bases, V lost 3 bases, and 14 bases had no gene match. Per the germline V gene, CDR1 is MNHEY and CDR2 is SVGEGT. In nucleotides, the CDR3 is TGTGCCAGCAGTTATCCCCGACTAGCGGGAGTCGGCGCCCAGACCCAGTACTTC. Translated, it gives CASSYPRLAGVGAQTQYF.

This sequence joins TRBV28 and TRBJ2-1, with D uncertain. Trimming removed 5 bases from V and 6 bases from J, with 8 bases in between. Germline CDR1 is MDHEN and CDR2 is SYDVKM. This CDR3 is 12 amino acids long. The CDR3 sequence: CASSRNLNEQFF. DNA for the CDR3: TGTGCCAGCAGTCGAAACCTCAATGAGCAGTTCTTC.

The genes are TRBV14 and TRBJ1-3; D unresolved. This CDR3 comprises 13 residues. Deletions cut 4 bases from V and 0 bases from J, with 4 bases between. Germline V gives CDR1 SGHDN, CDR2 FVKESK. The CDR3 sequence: CASSPSSGNTIYF. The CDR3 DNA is TGTGCCAGCAGCCCGAGCTCTGGAAACACCATATATTTT. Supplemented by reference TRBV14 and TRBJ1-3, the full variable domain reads EAGVTQFPSHSVIEKGQTVTLRCDPISGHDNLYWYRRVMGKEIKFLLHFVKESKQDESGMPNNRFLAERTGGTYSTLKVQPAELEDSGVYFCASSPSSGNTIYFGEGSWLTVV.

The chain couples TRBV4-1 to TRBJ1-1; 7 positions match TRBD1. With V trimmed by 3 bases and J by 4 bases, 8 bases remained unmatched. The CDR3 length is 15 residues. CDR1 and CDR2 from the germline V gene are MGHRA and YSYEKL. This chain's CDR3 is CASSQNDPGGTEAFF. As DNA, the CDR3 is TGCGCCAGCAGCCAGAATGACCCAGGGGGCACTGAAGCTTTCTTT.

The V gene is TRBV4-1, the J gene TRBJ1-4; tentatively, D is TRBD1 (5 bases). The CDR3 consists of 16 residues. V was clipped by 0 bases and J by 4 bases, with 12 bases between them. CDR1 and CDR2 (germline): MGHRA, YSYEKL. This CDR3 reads CASSQENMGDNEKLFF. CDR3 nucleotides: TGCGCCAGCAGCCAAGAAAACATGGGGGATAATGAAAAACTGTTTTTT.

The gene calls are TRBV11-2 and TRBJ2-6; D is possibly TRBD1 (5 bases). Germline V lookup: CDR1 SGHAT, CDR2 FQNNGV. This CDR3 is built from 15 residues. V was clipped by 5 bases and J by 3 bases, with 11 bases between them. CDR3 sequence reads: CASSRSGIGANVLTF. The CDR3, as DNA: TGTGCCAGCAGCCGTTCAGGGATTGGGGCCAACGTCCTGACTTTC.

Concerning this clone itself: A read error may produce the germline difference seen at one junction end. CDR3 in DNA: TGTGCCAGCAGCCAAATTTCGGAGGTCGGGGCTCACTTC. It encodes CASSQISEVGAHF. V and J are TRBV3-1 (or the pseudogene TRBV3-2) and TRBJ2-7; D tentatively fits TRBD1 or TRBD2 (5 bases each). This CDR3 comprises 13 residues. CDR1 is LGHDT, CDR2 YNNKEL, per germline (reference sequence).

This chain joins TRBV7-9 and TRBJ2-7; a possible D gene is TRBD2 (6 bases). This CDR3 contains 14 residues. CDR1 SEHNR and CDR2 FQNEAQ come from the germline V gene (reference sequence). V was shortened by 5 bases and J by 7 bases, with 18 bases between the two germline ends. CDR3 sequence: CASSLGLAGGEQYF. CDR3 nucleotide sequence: TGTGCCAGCAGCCTGGGCCTCGCCGGGGGTGAGCAGTACTTC.

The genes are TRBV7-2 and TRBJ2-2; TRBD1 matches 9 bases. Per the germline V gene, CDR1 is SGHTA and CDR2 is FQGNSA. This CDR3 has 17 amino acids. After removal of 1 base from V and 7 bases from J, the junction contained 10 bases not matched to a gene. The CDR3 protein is CASSLVSTGGKGGELFF. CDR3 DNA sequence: TGTGCCAGCAGCTTAGTTTCGACAGGGGGAAAAGGCGGGGAGCTGTTTTTT. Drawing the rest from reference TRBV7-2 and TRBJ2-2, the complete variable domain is GAGVSQSPSNKVTEKGKDVELRCDPISGHTALYWYRQSLGQGLEFLIYFQGNSAPDKSGLPSDRFSAERTGGSVSTLTIQRTQQEDSAVYLCASSLVSTGGKGGELFFGEGSRLTVL.

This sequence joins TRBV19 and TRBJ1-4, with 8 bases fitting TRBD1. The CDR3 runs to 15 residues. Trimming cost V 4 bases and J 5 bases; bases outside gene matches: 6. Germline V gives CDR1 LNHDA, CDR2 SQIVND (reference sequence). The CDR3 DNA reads TGTGCCAGTAGTACCGGGACAGGCGAAAATGAAAAACTGTTTTTT. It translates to CASSTGTGENEKLFF.

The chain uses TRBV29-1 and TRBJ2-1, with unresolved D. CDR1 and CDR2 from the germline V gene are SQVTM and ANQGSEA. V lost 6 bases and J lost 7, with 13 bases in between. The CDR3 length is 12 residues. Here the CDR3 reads CSVPSLMNEQFF. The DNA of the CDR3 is TGCAGCGTCCCGTCTTTAATGAATGAGCAGTTCTTC.

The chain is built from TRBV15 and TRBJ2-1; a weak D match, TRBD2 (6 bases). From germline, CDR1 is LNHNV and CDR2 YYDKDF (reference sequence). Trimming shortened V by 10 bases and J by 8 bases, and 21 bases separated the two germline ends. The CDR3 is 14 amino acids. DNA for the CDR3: TGTGCCATCACGACCGGACTAATGGAGCATGAGCAGTTCTTC. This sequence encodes CAITTGLMEHEQFF.

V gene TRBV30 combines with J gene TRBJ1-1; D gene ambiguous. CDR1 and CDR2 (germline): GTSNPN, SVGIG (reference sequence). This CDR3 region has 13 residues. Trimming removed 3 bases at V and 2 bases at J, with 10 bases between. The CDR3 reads CAWSPIINTEAFF. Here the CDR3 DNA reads TGTGCCTGGAGCCCAATTATTAACACTGAAGCTTTCTTT.

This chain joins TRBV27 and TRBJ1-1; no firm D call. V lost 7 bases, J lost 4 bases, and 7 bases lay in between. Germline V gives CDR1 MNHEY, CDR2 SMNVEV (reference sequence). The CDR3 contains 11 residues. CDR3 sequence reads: CASMMGTEAFF. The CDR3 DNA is TGTGCCAGCATGATGGGCACTGAAGCTTTCTTT.

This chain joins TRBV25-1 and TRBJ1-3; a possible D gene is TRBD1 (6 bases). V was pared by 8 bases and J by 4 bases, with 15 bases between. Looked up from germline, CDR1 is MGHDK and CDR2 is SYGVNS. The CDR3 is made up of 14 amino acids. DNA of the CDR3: TGTGCCAGCGGGGGTGGGGGCTTGGGAAACACCATATATTTT. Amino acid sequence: CASGGGGLGNTIYF.

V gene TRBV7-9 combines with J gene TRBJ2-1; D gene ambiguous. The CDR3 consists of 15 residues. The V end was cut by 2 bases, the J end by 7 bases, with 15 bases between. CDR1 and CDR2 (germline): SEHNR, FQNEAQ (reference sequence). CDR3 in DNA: TGTGCCAGCAGCTTATCCCTTATCGGGCGAAATGAGCAGTTCTTC. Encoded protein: CASSLSLIGRNEQFF.